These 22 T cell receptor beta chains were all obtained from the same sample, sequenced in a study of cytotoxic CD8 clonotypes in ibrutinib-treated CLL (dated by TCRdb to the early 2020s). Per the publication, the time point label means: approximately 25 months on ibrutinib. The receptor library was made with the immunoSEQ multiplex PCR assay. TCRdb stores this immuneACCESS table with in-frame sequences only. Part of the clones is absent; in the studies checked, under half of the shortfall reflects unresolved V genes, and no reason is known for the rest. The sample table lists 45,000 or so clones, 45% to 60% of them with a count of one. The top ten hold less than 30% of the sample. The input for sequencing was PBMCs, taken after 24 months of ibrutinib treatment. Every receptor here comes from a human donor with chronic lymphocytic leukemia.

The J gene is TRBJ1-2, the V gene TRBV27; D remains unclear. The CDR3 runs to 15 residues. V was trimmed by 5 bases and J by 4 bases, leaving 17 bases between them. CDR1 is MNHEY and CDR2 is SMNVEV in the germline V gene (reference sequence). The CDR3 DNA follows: TGTGCCAGCAGTGTCTACTACACACCCTCCTATGGCTACACCTTC. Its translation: CASSVYYTPSYGYTF.

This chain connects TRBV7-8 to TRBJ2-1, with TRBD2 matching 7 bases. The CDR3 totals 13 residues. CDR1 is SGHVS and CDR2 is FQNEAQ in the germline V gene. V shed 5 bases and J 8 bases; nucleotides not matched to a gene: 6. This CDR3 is CASSQTSRDEQFF. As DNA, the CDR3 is TGTGCCAGCAGCCAGACTAGCCGGGATGAGCAGTTCTTC.

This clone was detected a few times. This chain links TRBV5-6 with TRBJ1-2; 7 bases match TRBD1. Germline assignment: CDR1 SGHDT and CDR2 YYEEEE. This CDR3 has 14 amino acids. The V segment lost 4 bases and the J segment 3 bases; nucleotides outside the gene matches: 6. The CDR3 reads CASSGGQFYYGYTF. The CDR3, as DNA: TGTGCCAGCAGCGGGGGACAGTTTTACTATGGCTACACCTTC.

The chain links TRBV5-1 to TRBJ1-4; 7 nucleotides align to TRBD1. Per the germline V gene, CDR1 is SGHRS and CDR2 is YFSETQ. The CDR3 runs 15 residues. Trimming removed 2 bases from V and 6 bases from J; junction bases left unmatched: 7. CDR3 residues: CASSFSGGRDEKLFF. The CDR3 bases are TGCGCCAGCAGCTTTTCAGGGGGAAGGGATGAAAAACTGTTTTTT.

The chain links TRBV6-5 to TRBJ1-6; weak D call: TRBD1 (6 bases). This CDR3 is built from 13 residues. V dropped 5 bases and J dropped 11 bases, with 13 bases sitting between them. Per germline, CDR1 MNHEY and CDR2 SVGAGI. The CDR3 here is CASSDTGRAPLHF. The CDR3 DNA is TGTGCCAGCAGTGATACAGGGAGAGCACCCCTCCACTTT.

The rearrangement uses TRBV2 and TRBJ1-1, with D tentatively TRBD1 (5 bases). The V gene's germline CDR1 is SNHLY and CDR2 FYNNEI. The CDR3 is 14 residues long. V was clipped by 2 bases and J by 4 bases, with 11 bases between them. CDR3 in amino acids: CASSEMGVGTEAFF. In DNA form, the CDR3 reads TGTGCCAGCAGTGAAATGGGGGTAGGCACTGAAGCTTTCTTT.

CDR3 loop: CASSQEPGLAGGPEQYF. CDR3 coding DNA: TGTGCCAGCAGCCAAGAACCGGGACTAGCGGGGGGACCCGAGCAGTACTTC. The chain employs TRBV4-2 and TRBJ2-7, with 15 bases fitting TRBD2. Germline trimming cut 0 bases from V and 6 bases from J; bases unmatched to any gene: 6. Germline V CDR1 and CDR2: LGHNA, YNFKEQ. The CDR3 length is 17 residues.

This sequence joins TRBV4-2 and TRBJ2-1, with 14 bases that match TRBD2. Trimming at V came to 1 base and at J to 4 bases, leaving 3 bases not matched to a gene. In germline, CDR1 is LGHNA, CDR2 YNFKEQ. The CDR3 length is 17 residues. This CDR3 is CASSQGLAGGAYNEQFF. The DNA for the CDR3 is TGTGCCAGCAGCCAAGGACTAGCGGGGGGGGCTTACAATGAGCAGTTCTTC.

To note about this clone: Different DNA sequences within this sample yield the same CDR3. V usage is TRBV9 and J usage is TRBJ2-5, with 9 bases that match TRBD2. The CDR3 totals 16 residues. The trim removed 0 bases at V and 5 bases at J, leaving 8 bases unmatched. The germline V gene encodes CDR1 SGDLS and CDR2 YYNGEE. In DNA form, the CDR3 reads TGTGCCAGCAGCGTAGCTGGCGGGGGGGCTAAGGAGACCCAGTACTTC. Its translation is CASSVAGGGAKETQYF.

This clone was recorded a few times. CDR3 sequence reads: CASSLRDTEAFF. CDR3 in DNA: TGTGCCAGCAGCTTACGAGACACTGAAGCTTTCTTT. V is TRBV7-6 and J is TRBJ1-1, with no clear D. This CDR3 comprises 12 residues. Germline-derived CDR1 and CDR2 are SGHVS and FNYEAQ. Deletions cut 2 bases from V and 3 bases from J, with 4 bases between. The variable domain in full, with the rest retrieved from reference TRBV7-6 and TRBJ1-1, is GAGVSQSPRYKVTKRGQDVALRCDPISGHVSLYWYRQALGQGPEFLTYFNYEAQQDKSGLPNDRFSAERPEGSISTLTIQRTEQRDSAMYRCASSLRDTEAFFGQGTRLTVV.

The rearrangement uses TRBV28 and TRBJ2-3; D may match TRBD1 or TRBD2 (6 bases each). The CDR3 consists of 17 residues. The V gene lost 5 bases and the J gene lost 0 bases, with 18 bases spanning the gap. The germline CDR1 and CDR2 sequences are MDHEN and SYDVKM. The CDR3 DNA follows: TGTGCCAGCAGTCCCTGGGCCCAGGGGACTAGCACAGATACGCAGTATTTT. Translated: CASSPWAQGTSTDTQYF.

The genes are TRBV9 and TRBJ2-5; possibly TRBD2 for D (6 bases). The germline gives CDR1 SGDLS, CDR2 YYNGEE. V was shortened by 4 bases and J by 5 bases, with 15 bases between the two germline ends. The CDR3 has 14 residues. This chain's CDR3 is CASSLGRGRETQYF. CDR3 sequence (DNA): TGTGCCAGCAGCCTCGGTCGGGGGAGGGAGACCCAGTACTTC.

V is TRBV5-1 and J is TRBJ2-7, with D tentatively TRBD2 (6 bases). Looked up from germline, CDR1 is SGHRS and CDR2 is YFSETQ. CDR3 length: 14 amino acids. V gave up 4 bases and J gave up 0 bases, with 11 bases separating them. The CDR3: CASSRDWSSYEQYF. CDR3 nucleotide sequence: TGCGCCAGCAGCCGGGACTGGAGCTCCTACGAGCAGTACTTC.

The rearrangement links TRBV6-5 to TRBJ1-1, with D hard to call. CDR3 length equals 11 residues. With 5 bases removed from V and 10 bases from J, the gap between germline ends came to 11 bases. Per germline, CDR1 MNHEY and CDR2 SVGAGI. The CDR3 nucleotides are TGTGCCAGCAGTAACGGACGGGGAGCTTTCTTT. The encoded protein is CASSNGRGAFF.

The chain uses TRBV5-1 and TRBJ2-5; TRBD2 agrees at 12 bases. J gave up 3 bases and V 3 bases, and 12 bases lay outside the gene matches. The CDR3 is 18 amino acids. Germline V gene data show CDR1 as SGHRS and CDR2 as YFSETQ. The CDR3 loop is CASSWFPDLAGGKETQYF. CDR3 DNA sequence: TGCGCCAGCAGCTGGTTCCCGGATCTAGCGGGGGGGAAAGAGACCCAGTACTTC.

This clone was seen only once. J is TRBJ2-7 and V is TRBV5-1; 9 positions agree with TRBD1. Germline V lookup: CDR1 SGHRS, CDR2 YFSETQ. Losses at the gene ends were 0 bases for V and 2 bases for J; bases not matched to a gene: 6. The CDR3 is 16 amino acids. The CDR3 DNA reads TGCGCCAGCAGCTTGGATGGGACAGGGCCACCCTACGAGCAGTACTTC. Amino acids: CASSLDGTGPPYEQYF.

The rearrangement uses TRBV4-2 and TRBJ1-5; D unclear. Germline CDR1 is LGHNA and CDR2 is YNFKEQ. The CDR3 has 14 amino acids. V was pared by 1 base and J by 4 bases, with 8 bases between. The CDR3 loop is CASSQGPGNQPQHF. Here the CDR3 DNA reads TGTGCCAGCAGCCAAGGGCCGGGGAATCAGCCCCAGCATTTT.

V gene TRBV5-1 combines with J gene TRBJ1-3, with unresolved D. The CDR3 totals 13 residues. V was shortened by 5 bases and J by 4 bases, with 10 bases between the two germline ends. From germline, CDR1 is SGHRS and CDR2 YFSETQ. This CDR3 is CASSYTTGNTIYF. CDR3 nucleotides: TGCGCCAGCAGTTATACCACGGGAAACACCATATATTTT.

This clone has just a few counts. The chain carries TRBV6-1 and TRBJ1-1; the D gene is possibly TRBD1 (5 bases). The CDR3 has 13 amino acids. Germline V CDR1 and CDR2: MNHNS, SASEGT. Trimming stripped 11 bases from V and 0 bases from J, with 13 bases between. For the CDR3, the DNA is TGTGCCGTCAGGGACGGCATGAACACTGAAGCTTTCTTT. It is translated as CAVRDGMNTEAFF.

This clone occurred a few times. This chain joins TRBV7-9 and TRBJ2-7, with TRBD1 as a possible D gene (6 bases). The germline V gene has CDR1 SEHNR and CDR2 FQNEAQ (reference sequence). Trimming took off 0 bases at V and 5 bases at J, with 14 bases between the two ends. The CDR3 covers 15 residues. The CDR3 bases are TGTGCCAGCAGCTTAGCGGCGACAGGCGTCCACGAGCAGTACTTC. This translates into CASSLAATGVHEQYF.

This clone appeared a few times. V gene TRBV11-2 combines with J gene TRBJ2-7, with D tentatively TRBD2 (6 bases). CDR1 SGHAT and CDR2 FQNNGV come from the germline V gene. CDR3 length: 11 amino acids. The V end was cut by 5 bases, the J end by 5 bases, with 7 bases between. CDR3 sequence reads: CASSGGNEQYF. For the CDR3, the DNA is TGTGCCAGCAGCGGGGGGAACGAGCAGTACTTC.

The DNA for the CDR3 is TGTGCCGCCCCCAGCCCGTACAGGGACAATGAGCAGTTCTTC. This gives the protein CAAPSPYRDNEQFF. J is TRBJ2-1 and V is TRBV2; weak D call: TRBD1 (6 bases). The V end lost 11 bases, the J end lost 5 bases, and 19 bases lay between the germline ends. CDR1 and CDR2 from the germline V gene are SNHLY and FYNNEI. This CDR3 is 14 amino acids long.